The 30 T cell receptor beta chains below come from one sample, sequenced in a study of CD8 T cells in ankylosing spondylitis. One entry per CDR3 protein, called by TCRdb with MiXCR from the 5' RACE reads. The table shows under 55,000 distinct CDR3 sequences, with approximately 8% occurring only once. Specimen: blood, either unsorted or a sorted T cell fraction (not recorded which). The receptors stem from a female donor with ankylosing spondylitis or in good health (not recorded which).

This clonotype was observed at least ten times. The CDR3 DNA sequence: TGTGCCAGCAGCCAAGCCGTGATGCGGGAAAAACTGTTTTTT. Translated: CASSQAVMREKLFF. The chain combines TRBV3-1 with TRBJ1-4; the D is unclear. Germline V gene data show CDR1 as LGHDT and CDR2 as YNNKEL (reference sequence). V was cut by 1 base and J by 8 bases, with 11 bases left in between. CDR3 length: 14 residues.

This clonotype was seen at least ten times. This rearrangement joins TRBV5-1 to TRBJ2-2; D tentatively fits TRBD1 or TRBD2 (5 bases each). The V and J ends lost 0 bases and 4 bases respectively, with 7 bases between them. The length of the CDR3 is 14 residues. Germline lookup yields CDR1 SGHRS and CDR2 YFSETQ. The CDR3 DNA is TGCGCCAGCAGCTTGGAGGGGAGCACCGGGGAGCTGTTTTTT. Encoded protein: CASSLEGSTGELFF.

The chain carries TRBV6-2 or TRBV6-3 and TRBJ2-7; D not resolved. Germline V gene sequence: CDR1 MNHEY, CDR2 SVGEGT. The CDR3 covers 12 residues. V was trimmed by 6 bases and J by 2 bases, leaving 8 bases between them. The CDR3 nucleotides read TGTGCCAGCAGCGGTTTAACCTACGAGCAGTACGTC. Encoded protein: CASSGLTYEQYV.

This clonotype was seen a few times. In DNA, the CDR3 is TGTGCCAGCAGCGTAGCCCAGAGCGGGGGCTCAGATACGCAGTATTTT. It yields the protein CASSVAQSGGSDTQYF. This chain connects TRBV9 to TRBJ2-3, with TRBD2 matching over 8 bases. Germline CDR1 is SGDLS and CDR2 is YYNGEE. V trimming: 0 bases; J trimming: 4 bases; junction bases outside the gene matches: 7. This CDR3 region has 16 residues.

This clonotype was seen at least ten times. This chain uses TRBV28 with TRBJ2-1, with 9 bases lining up with TRBD2. CDR3 length equals 15 residues. The trim removed 5 bases at V and 4 bases at J, leaving 6 bases unmatched. CDR1 is MDHEN, CDR2 SYDVKM, per germline. The CDR3 spells CASSPGLAMYNEQFF. The DNA for the CDR3 is TGTGCCAGCAGTCCCGGACTAGCGATGTACAATGAGCAGTTCTTC.

This clonotype was observed at least ten times. The chain is built from TRBV2 and TRBJ1-2; D gene uncertain. The germline V gene encodes CDR1 SNHLY and CDR2 FYNNEI. Trimming left V 8 bases short and J 7 bases short, with 17 bases between. This CDR3 is 13 amino acids long. The CDR3 is CASLKVSISGYTF. The CDR3 nucleotides read TGTGCCAGCTTGAAGGTCTCTATAAGTGGCTACACCTTC. Complete variable domain (other parts from reference TRBV2 and TRBJ1-2): EPEVTQTPSHQVTQMGQEVILRCVPISNHLYFYWYRQILGQKVEFLVSFYNNEISEKSEIFDDQFSVERPDGSNFTLKIRSTKLEDSAMYFCASLKVSISGYTFGSGTRLTVV.

This clonotype has ten or more counts. The rearrangement links TRBV27 to TRBJ1-3; D not certain. CDR3 length equals 13 residues. The V end lost 3 bases, the J end lost 1 base, and 4 bases lay between the germline ends. The V gene's germline CDR1 is MNHEY and CDR2 SMNVEV (reference sequence). The CDR3: CASSFRSGNTIYF. In DNA, the CDR3 is TGTGCCAGCAGTTTTCGATCTGGAAACACCATATATTTT.

This clonotype was recorded many times. V and J are TRBV28 and TRBJ1-5, with 8 nucleotides matching TRBD1. The length of the CDR3 is 15 residues. The J segment lost 7 bases and the V segment lost 5 bases, leaving 10 bases of the junction unmatched. CDR1 and CDR2 from the germline V gene are MDHEN and SYDVKM. CDR3 bases: TGTGCCAGCAGTCCACTCAGGGGGCGAGGACAGCCCCAGCATTTT. It codes for CASSPLRGRGQPQHF.

Comments on this clonotype: Possible read error: a much larger clone is one base away. The chain combines TRBV7-9 with TRBJ1-1; 8 nucleotides agree with TRBD1. CDR1 and CDR2 (germline): SEHNR, FQNEAQ (reference sequence). The CDR3 is 16 residues long. Losses at the gene ends were 5 bases for V and 2 bases for J; bases not matched to a gene: 10. CDR3 sequence reads: CASSNTTGGNNTEAFF. DNA of the CDR3: TGTGCCAGCAGCAATACTACAGGGGGTAATAACACTGAAGCTTTCTTT.

This clonotype was recorded many times. The chain carries TRBV18 and TRBJ1-1; the D gene is possibly TRBD1 (5 bases). Trimming shortened V by 3 bases and J by 4 bases, and 15 bases separated the two germline ends. Per germline, CDR1 KGHSH and CDR2 LQKENI. The CDR3 has 15 amino acids. The CDR3 loop reads CASSPTRGAGTEAFF. In DNA, the CDR3 is TGTGCCAGCTCACCGACGAGGGGCGCCGGCACTGAAGCTTTCTTT.

The chain combines TRBV11-3 with TRBJ2-1; no clear D. The CDR3 totals 14 residues. Germline lookup yields CDR1 SGHNT and CDR2 YENEEA. V was trimmed by 2 bases and J by 10 bases, leaving 15 bases between them. CDR3 protein: CASSLYSVEREQFF. CDR3 DNA sequence: TGTGCCAGCAGCTTATATTCGGTTGAGAGGGAGCAGTTCTTC.

This clonotype is judged medium-sized. The chain links TRBV10-3 to TRBJ2-3, with a possible D match to TRBD2 (6 bases). The V gene lost 5 bases and the J gene lost 3 bases, with 15 bases spanning the gap. Germline assignment: CDR1 ENHRY and CDR2 SYGVKD. The CDR3 is 15 amino acids. The CDR3 DNA is TGTGCCATCAGTAGATTGGACGGGGGAACAGATACGCAGTATTTT. The encoded protein is CAISRLDGGTDTQYF.

This clonotype was picked up many times. The V call is TRBV5-1, the J call TRBJ2-1, with D maybe TRBD1 (5 bases). Germline V gene data show CDR1 as SGHRS and CDR2 as YFSETQ. V lost 1 base, J lost 3 bases, and 8 bases lay in between. The CDR3 has 14 residues. This chain's CDR3 is CASSLKGDYNEQFF. CDR3 DNA: TGCGCCAGCAGCTTGAAAGGGGACTACAATGAGCAGTTCTTC. Using reference TRBV5-1 and TRBJ2-1 for the parts outside the CDR3, the full variable domain is KAGVTQTPRYLIKTRGQQVTLSCSPISGHRSVSWYQQTPGQGLQFLFEYFSETQRNKGNFPGRFSGRQFSNSRSEMNVSTLELGDSALYLCASSLKGDYNEQFFGPGTRLTVL.

The V call is TRBV5-1, the J call TRBJ1-5; the D is unclear. Germline values: CDR1 SGHRS, CDR2 YFSETQ. The ends were cut back, 4 bases at V and 8 bases at J, with 7 bases in the middle. The CDR3 totals 11 residues. DNA for the CDR3: TGCGCCAGCAGCGCGAAAGAGCCCCAGCATTTT. It specifies CASSAKEPQHF. Complete variable domain (other parts from reference TRBV5-1 and TRBJ1-5): KAGVTQTPRYLIKTRGQQVTLSCSPISGHRSVSWYQQTPGQGLQFLFEYFSETQRNKGNFPGRFSGRQFSNSRSEMNVSTLELGDSALYLCASSAKEPQHFGDGTRLSIL.

This clonotype was detected ten times or more. The chain joins TRBV20-1 to TRBJ1-3, with 9 bases identical to TRBD1. Germline CDR1 and CDR2: DFQATT and SNEGSKA (reference sequence). The CDR3 length is 14 residues. The trim removed 6 bases at V and 2 bases at J, leaving 5 bases unmatched. The DNA of the CDR3 is TGCAGTGCAGCGGACAGGGGCACTGGAAACACCATATATTTT. It is translated as CSAADRGTGNTIYF.

This clonotype was seen repeatedly, ten times or more. J is TRBJ2-1 and V is TRBV12-3 or TRBV12-4; no firm D call. This CDR3 spans 12 amino acids. With 5 bases removed from V and 6 bases from J, the gap between germline ends came to 8 bases. The CDR3 nucleotides are TGTGCCAGCAGTCCCCAGGTCAATGAGCAGTTCTTC. Translated: CASSPQVNEQFF.

There are many counts of this clonotype. The chain uses TRBV20-1 and TRBJ2-7; maybe TRBD1 (6 bases). CDR3 length equals 15 residues. Germline CDR1 DFQATT, CDR2 SNEGSKA (reference sequence). V lost 0 bases to trimming and J lost 3 bases, with 15 bases between them. The CDR3 loop is CSARDLQGYDYEQYF. CDR3 DNA: TGCAGTGCTAGAGATTTGCAGGGGTACGACTACGAGCAGTACTTC.

This clonotype was recorded at least ten times. V and J are TRBV2 and TRBJ2-7; D is undetermined. This CDR3 spans 15 amino acids. Germline assignment: CDR1 SNHLY and CDR2 FYNNEI. Trimming cost V 7 bases and J 6 bases, with 22 bases left between them. For the CDR3, the DNA is TGTGCCAGCACCGAGTGGGTTCAACTGCCTCGCGAGCAGTACGTC. Its translation is CASTEWVQLPREQYV.

The CDR3 loop is CASSLRDSEQYV. DNA of the CDR3: TGTGCCAGCAGCCTCCGGGACAGCGAGCAGTACGTC. The chain links TRBV6-6 to TRBJ2-7, with TRBD1 matching 7 bases. The J segment lost 6 bases and the V segment lost 6 bases, leaving 5 bases of the junction unmatched. Germline assignment: CDR1 MNHNY and CDR2 SVGAGI (reference sequence). The CDR3 loop spans 12 amino acids.

The CDR3 bases are TGTGCCAGCAGCCCCCGAGGACAGTTGAACACTGAAGCTTTCTTT. It is translated as CASSPRGQLNTEAFF. The V and J genes are TRBV7-2 and TRBJ1-1; the D gene is possibly TRBD1 (6 bases). This CDR3 comprises 15 residues. The germline CDR1 and CDR2 sequences are SGHTA and FQGNSA. V was shortened by 5 bases and J by 0 bases, with 13 bases between the two germline ends.

This clonotype occurred many times. This rearrangement joins TRBV5-1 to TRBJ1-1, with a possible D match to TRBD1 (5 bases). V shed 2 bases and J shed 1 base, with 9 bases lying between them. The CDR3 sequence is 14 residues long. Germline V lookup: CDR1 SGHRS, CDR2 YFSETQ. The CDR3 region has the DNA TGCGCCAGCAGCTTTCAGGGTCGGAACACTGAAGCTTTCTTT. Protein: CASSFQGRNTEAFF.

There are many counts of this clonotype. This rearrangement joins TRBV20-1 to TRBJ2-1; 8 positions match TRBD2. The CDR3 runs 16 residues. Germline trimming cut 0 bases from V and 1 base from J; bases unmatched to any gene: 5. Germline V CDR1 and CDR2: DFQATT, SNEGSKA (reference sequence). The CDR3 DNA sequence: TGCAGTGCTAGAGATCGGACGGGGGGGTCCTACAATGAGCAGTTCTTC. Its protein is CSARDRTGGSYNEQFF.

This clonotype was recorded at least ten times. The V and J genes are TRBV10-3 and TRBJ2-7, with 7 bases lining up with TRBD1. Germline V gene lookup returns CDR1 ENHRY and CDR2 SYGVKD. Trimming removed 2 bases from V and 0 bases from J; junction bases left unmatched: 7. The CDR3 consists of 16 residues. CDR3 sequence reads: CAISERQGGISYEQYF. The CDR3, as DNA: TGTGCCATCAGTGAGAGACAGGGTGGGATCTCCTACGAGCAGTACTTC.

This clonotype was picked up many times. V gene TRBV5-1 combines with J gene TRBJ1-2, with D possibly matching TRBD1 (5 bases). Trimming pared 0 bases from V and 3 bases from J, leaving 12 bases between. The CDR3 is 15 residues long. CDR1 SGHRS and CDR2 YFSETQ come from the germline V gene. The CDR3 is CASSLGDSLDYGYTF. CDR3 sequence (DNA): TGCGCCAGCAGCTTGGGTGACAGTCTGGACTATGGCTACACCTTC. The full variable domain, in which reference TRBV5-1 and TRBJ1-2 provide the parts outside the CDR3, is KAGVTQTPRYLIKTRGQQVTLSCSPISGHRSVSWYQQTPGQGLQFLFEYFSETQRNKGNFPGRFSGRQFSNSRSEMNVSTLELGDSALYLCASSLGDSLDYGYTFGSGTRLTVV.

This clonotype was picked up a small number of times. The chain joins TRBV10-1 to TRBJ1-1; a weak D match, TRBD1 (5 bases). The CDR3 length is 15 residues. The V end was cut by 1 base, the J end by 5 bases, with 14 bases between. Germline values: CDR1 WNHNN, CDR2 SYGVQD (reference sequence). The CDR3 loop is CASSEFGARRTEAFF. The DNA of the CDR3 is TGCGCCAGCAGTGAGTTTGGGGCGCGAAGAACTGAAGCTTTCTTT.

This clonotype was observed a handful of times. The chain employs TRBV7-9 and TRBJ1-5, with D maybe TRBD1 (5 bases). The germline V and J ends were trimmed by 3 bases and 0 bases, with 15 bases remaining between them. Germline V gene data show CDR1 as SEHNR and CDR2 as FQNEAQ (reference sequence). The CDR3 is 17 residues long. CDR3 nucleotide sequence: TGTGCCAGCAGCTTGGGAAAGGGGACGAATAGCAATCAGCCCCAGCATTTT. Translated, it gives CASSLGKGTNSNQPQHF.

This clonotype was found a few times. The V and J genes are TRBV10-3 and TRBJ2-5; tentative D call: TRBD1 (5 bases). Germline V gives CDR1 ENHRY, CDR2 SYGVKD. CDR3 length: 12 residues. Trimming stripped 4 bases from V and 3 bases from J, with 6 bases between. This CDR3 is CAISVREETQYF. In DNA form, the CDR3 reads TGTGCCATCAGTGTCAGGGAAGAGACCCAGTACTTC.

This clonotype was picked up many times. The chain links TRBV4-2 to TRBJ2-7; TRBD2 matches at 7 bases. This CDR3 spans 17 amino acids. J was trimmed by 0 bases and V by 0 bases; bases with no gene match: 8. Germline loops: CDR1 LGHNA, CDR2 YNFKEQ. The CDR3 spells CASSQEVLRGFSYEQYF. The CDR3 DNA follows: TGTGCCAGCAGCCAAGAGGTCTTGCGGGGGTTCTCCTACGAGCAGTACTTC.

A note on this clonotype: A much larger clone sits a single nucleotide away, making a read error possible. The J gene is TRBJ2-3, the V gene TRBV12-3 or TRBV12-4, with D possibly being TRBD2 (6 bases). The CDR3 runs to 12 residues. CDR3 in DNA: TGTGCCGGCAGGCAGGGACTAGATACGCAGTATTTT. It specifies CAGRQGLDTQYF.

The rearrangement joins TRBV6-1 to TRBJ2-2; no clear D gene. Trimming pared 7 bases from V and 5 bases from J, leaving 14 bases between. Germline V gene data show CDR1 as MNHNS and CDR2 as SASEGT. The length of the CDR3 is 14 residues. CDR3 coding DNA: TGTGCCAGCACCTTTATTGAAGGGACCGGGGAGCTGTTTTTT. Translating gives CASTFIEGTGELFF.